The present T cell receptor beta chain was sequenced within a study of identical twins. TCRdb reprocessed the 5' RACE reads with MiXCR, giving one entry per CDR3 protein. This table holds hundreds of thousands of distinct CDR3 sequences, around 20% found once. The CDR3 runs 13 residues. Trimming removed 4 bases from V and 4 bases from J; junction bases left unmatched: 3. This clonotype came up many times. The antigen remains unidentified. Study-level results: Model-predicted out-of-frame TCR alpha sharing fell below observed values in monozygotic twins. One should note that invariant MAIT and iNKT cells could partly confound zero-insertion analyses.

This sample also appeared in a second study, on T cells expressing NK-cell markers.

The origin of this receptor is a woman aged 18-29 years in good health. Sequencing was performed on PBMCs. J is TRBJ2-5 and V is TRBV12-3 or TRBV12-4, with TRBD1 matching 7 bases. As DNA, the CDR3 is TGTGCCAGCAGTTCAAACAGGGGAGAGACCCAGTACTTC. It specifies CASSSNRGETQYF.